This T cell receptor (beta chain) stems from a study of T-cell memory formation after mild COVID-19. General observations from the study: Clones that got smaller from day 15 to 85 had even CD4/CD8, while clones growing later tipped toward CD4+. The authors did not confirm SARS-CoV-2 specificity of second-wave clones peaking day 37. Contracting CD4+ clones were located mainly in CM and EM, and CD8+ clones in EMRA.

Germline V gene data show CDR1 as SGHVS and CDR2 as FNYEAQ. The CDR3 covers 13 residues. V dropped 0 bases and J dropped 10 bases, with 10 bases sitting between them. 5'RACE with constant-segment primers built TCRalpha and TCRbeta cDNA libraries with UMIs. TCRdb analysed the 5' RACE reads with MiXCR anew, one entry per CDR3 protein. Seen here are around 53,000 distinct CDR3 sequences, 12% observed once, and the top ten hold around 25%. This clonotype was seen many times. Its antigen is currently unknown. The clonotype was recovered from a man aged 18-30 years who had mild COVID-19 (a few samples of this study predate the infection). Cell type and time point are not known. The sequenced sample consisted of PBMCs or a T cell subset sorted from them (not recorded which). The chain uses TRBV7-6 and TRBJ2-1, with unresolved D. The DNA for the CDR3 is TGTGCCAGCAGCTTAGCCTTCCCTCAGGAGCAGTTCTTC. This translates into CASSLAFPQEQFF.